A selection of T cell receptor beta chains follows, all from one sample in a study of blood T cell repertoires in COVID-19. Some clones are missing from TCRdb's copy, which holds only in-frame ones; the method was immunoSEQ multiplex PCR. Of almost 400,000 clones detected, roughly 89% appear once; the ten largest clones hold 1.5% to 2%. Sequencing input: PBMCs or T cells enriched from blood (not recorded which). The receptor set was obtained from a woman in her twenties or thirties who had recovered from COVID-19. Each CDR3 is given without its conserved first and last residue. Fields, in order: V gene, J gene, CDR3 protein.

TRBV15,TRBJ2-2,ATSRRGNTGELF
TRBV28,TRBJ1-5,ASSLSPRGSNQPQH
TRBV7-9,TRBJ2-7,ASSLAGGDRSYEQY
TRBV5-1,TRBJ1-3,ASSTTGSSGNTIY
TRBV30,TRBJ2-5,AWSGLAGGETQY
TRBV28,TRBJ1-4,ASSLIGRGQGGEKLF
TRBV7-2,TRBJ2-2,ASSLNRGTGELF
TRBV5-8,TRBJ2-7,ASSLGEGGRAYEQY
TRBV30,TRBJ1-2,AWSPRTGQIKYGYT
TRBV5-3,TRBJ1-4,ARSWTGGNKANEKLF
TRBV7-9,TRBJ2-2,ASSLDGGTGELF
TRBV21-1,TRBJ2-1,ASIKSQGDREF
TRBV7-9,TRBJ1-6,ASSLVGEGRNSPLH
TRBV19,TRBJ2-7,ASSLVGDRGSYEQY
TRBV9,TRBJ1-2,ASGNRGNYGYT
TRBV5-4,TRBJ2-1,ASSLGGAKTSGNEQF
TRBV6-5,TRBJ2-1,ASSYSGVGIYNEQF
TRBV29-1,TRBJ1-1,SVMSFLNTEAF
TRBV25-1,TRBJ1-1,ASSGRGPNTEAF